This T cell receptor beta chain was recorded in a study of T cell repertoires in ileal Crohn's disease. Overall study context: Median disease duration was approximately eight years; 35% smoked at surgery. Postoperative therapy was given to about half: fewer than 14 thiopurines, roughly 18 anti-TNF agents.

The trim removed 6 bases at V and 6 bases at J, leaving 8 bases unmatched. The CDR3 is 14 residues long. Germline V gene sequence: CDR1 SGHNT, CDR2 YYREEE (reference sequence). Study results and caveats: Clonal expansions were more frequent in active smokers than non-smokers at surgery.

Time point here: neoterminal ileum biopsy at postoperative endoscopy, about 6 months after surgery. Sequencing was performed with immunoSEQ multiplex PCR; in TCRdb, only in-frame clones are kept and a portion is missing. Altogether 10,000 to 15,000 clones are present, approximately 78% being singletons, with the ten largest covering 17%. As for this clone: Its antigen is unknown.

The receptor comes from an adult with Crohn's disease. The rearrangement uses TRBV5-4 and TRBJ2-2, with 7 bases identical to TRBD1. The sequenced sample consisted of ileal tissue. The CDR3 loop reads CASTHTTGAGELFF. CDR3 DNA: TGTGCCAGCACCCATACAACAGGGGCCGGGGAGCTGTTTTTT.